This T cell receptor beta chain emerged from a study of response to subunit inactivated influenza vaccine. Deletions cut 4 bases from V and 0 bases from J, with 20 bases between. This CDR3 region has 17 residues. CDR1 is SQVTM, CDR2 ANQGSEA, per germline. In TCRdb, the RT-PCR reads were re-called with MiXCR into one record per CDR3 protein. This table has 530,000 or so distinct CDR3 sequences, 14% appearing once. Sequenced here: PBMCs from blood, sampled about 13 days after vaccination. The clonotype comes from a man aged 50 to 59 who received an inactivated influenza vaccine. The rearrangement joins TRBV29-1 to TRBJ2-3, with no clear D. The CDR3 nucleotides are TGCAGCGTTGTTTCCACGAGCCCTTCATCTAGCACAGATACGCAGTATTTT. Translation: CSVVSTSPSSSTDTQYF.